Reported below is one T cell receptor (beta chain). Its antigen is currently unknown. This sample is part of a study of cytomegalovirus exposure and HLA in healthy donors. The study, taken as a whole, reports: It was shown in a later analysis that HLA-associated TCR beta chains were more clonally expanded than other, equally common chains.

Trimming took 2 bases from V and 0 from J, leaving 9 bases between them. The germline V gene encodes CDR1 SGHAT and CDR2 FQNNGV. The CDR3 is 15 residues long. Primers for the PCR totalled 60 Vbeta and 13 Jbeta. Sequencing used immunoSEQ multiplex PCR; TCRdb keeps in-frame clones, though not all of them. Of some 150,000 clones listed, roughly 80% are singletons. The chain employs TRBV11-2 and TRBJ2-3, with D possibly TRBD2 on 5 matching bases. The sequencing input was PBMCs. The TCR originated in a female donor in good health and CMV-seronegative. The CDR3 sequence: CASSLLAVSTDTQYF. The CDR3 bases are TGTGCCAGCAGCTTACTAGCTGTCAGCACAGATACGCAGTATTTT.